This passage covers 8 T cell receptor beta chains from one sample sequenced in a study of blood T cell repertoires in COVID-19. Sequenced by immunoSEQ multiplex PCR; TCRdb stores in-frame clones only, minus some. The profile shows 200,000 to 250,000 clones, about 91% of them singletons. Material for sequencing was PBMCs or T cells enriched from blood (not recorded which). These receptors originate from a man aged 18 to 29 with acute COVID-19.

V usage is TRBV5-8 and J usage is TRBJ2-7; no reliable D call. The germline V gene encodes CDR1 SGHTS and CDR2 YDEGEE. This CDR3 has 11 residues. The CDR3 is CASEETYEQYF. The CDR3 DNA is TGTGCGTCAGAGGAAACCTACGAGCAGTACTTC.

The chain recombines TRBV28 with TRBJ2-3, with no clear D. V was cut by 3 bases and J by 6 bases, with 13 bases left in between. There are 14 residues in the CDR3. Germline assignment: CDR1 MDHEN and CDR2 SYDVKM. Here the CDR3 reads CASSFTGSDDTQYF. As DNA, the CDR3 is TGTGCCAGCAGTTTTACGGGTTCTGATGATACGCAGTATTTT.

J is TRBJ2-7 and V is TRBV30; TRBD1 aligns across 12 bases. V shed 2 bases, J shed 5 bases, and the junction held 4 bases outside the gene matches. The CDR3 runs 14 residues. CDR1 and CDR2 from the germline V gene are GTSNPN and SVGIG (reference sequence). CDR3 DNA: TGTGCCTGGAGTATCGGGACAGGGGGCGACGAGCAGTACTTC. It is translated as CAWSIGTGGDEQYF.

The sample holds a few counts of this clone. The chain couples TRBV27 to TRBJ2-7; 7 positions match TRBD1. The germline V gene encodes CDR1 MNHEY and CDR2 SMNVEV (reference sequence). This CDR3 is built from 15 residues. The junction had 11 bases not matched to a gene; V was cut back by 7 bases and J by 2 bases. CDR3 sequence reads: CASTGVGQGAYEQYF. In DNA, the CDR3 is TGTGCCAGCACCGGGGTCGGGCAGGGGGCCTACGAGCAGTACTTC.

The rearrangement joins TRBV23-1 to TRBJ2-3; D ambiguous. TRBV23-1 is marked as an open reading frame, function uncertain. This CDR3 is 13 amino acids long. The ends were cut back, 8 bases at V and 0 bases at J, with 9 bases in the middle. The CDR3 loop is CASFAWSTDTQYF. The CDR3, as DNA: TGCGCCAGCTTCGCGTGGAGCACAGATACGCAGTATTTT.

As regards this clone: Additional DNA sequences in this sample encode the identical CDR3. This chain uses TRBV5-4 with TRBJ1-1; TRBD1 might be the D (5 bases). This CDR3 spans 13 amino acids. Trimming removed 2 bases at V and 4 bases at J, with 9 bases between. Germline V gives CDR1 SGHNT, CDR2 YYREEE (reference sequence). The CDR3 coding sequence is TGTGCCAGCAGCTTAGGCGGGGGCACTGAAGCTTTCTTT. It is translated as CASSLGGGTEAFF.

The CDR3 nucleotides are TGCGCCAGCAGCGCTAGCGGGACGAACACCGGGGAGCTGTTTTTT. It encodes CASSASGTNTGELFF. The genes are TRBV5-1 and TRBJ2-2; TRBD2 matches at 9 bases. The CDR3 is 15 residues long. The V gene's germline CDR1 is SGHRS and CDR2 YFSETQ. The trim removed 4 bases at V and 0 bases at J, leaving 1 base unmatched. The variable domain in full, with the rest retrieved from reference TRBV5-1 and TRBJ2-2, is KAGVTQTPRYLIKTRGQQVTLSCSPISGHRSVSWYQQTPGQGLQFLFEYFSETQRNKGNFPGRFSGRQFSNSRSEMNVSTLELGDSALYLCASSASGTNTGELFFGEGSRLTVL.

This clone has only one observation. The J gene is TRBJ2-5, the V gene TRBV2; maybe TRBD2 (6 bases). The V end was cut by 1 base, the J end by 5 bases, with 17 bases between. This CDR3 region has 16 residues. Germline lookup yields CDR1 SNHLY and CDR2 FYNNEI. CDR3 loop: CASSEGIAVSSETQYF. The CDR3 coding sequence is TGTGCCAGCAGTGAAGGGATAGCGGTTAGCTCGGAGACCCAGTACTTC.